One sample yielded the 27 T cell receptor beta chains listed below, sequenced in a study of blood T cells in healthy people across ages. Then a second PCR, running roughly 7 to 11 cycles, was carried out with a sample-barcoded 5' primer and a J-beta primer mix. In TCRdb, the 5' RACE reads were re-called with MiXCR into one record per CDR3 protein. Among roughly 700,000 distinct CDR3 sequences, around a quarter were seen once, and the ten largest hold 8% to 10%. The same data also contributed to another study, on T cells of mothers and their children.

The sample comprised blood. The receptors were gathered from a boy aged 5-17 years in good health.

This clonotype was picked up a small number of times. V and J are TRBV7-9 and TRBJ2-1; 9 bases are a match to TRBD1. The CDR3 sequence is 15 residues long. Per the germline V gene, CDR1 is SEHNR and CDR2 is FQNEAQ (reference sequence). The V gene end was trimmed by 3 bases and the J gene end by 8 bases; junction bases not matched to a gene: 8. CDR3 residues: CASSFVTGGEYEQFF. The CDR3 region has the DNA TGTGCCAGCAGCTTCGTCACAGGGGGCGAGTATGAGCAGTTCTTC.

The chain carries TRBV20-1 and TRBJ2-7; tentatively, D is TRBD2 (6 bases). CDR1 DFQATT and CDR2 SNEGSKA come from the germline V gene (reference sequence). Trimming left V 1 base short and J 5 bases short, with 12 bases between. The CDR3 extends over 13 amino acids. The CDR3 reads CSARVGGGDEQYF. The CDR3, as DNA: TGCAGTGCTAGAGTCGGGGGAGGCGACGAGCAGTACTTC.

The chain carries TRBV20-1 and TRBJ1-4, with D perhaps matching TRBD1 (6 bases). Germline CDR1 is DFQATT and CDR2 is SNEGSKA (reference sequence). V lost 5 bases and J 4 bases, leaving 14 bases between the germline ends. This CDR3 is 14 amino acids long. The CDR3 DNA reads TGCAGTGCTGGAACCGACAGGCTTAATGAAAAACTGTTTTTT. Translating it yields CSAGTDRLNEKLFF.

Many counts were recorded for this clonotype. The V and J genes are TRBV18 and TRBJ2-7; 9 nucleotides agree with TRBD1. Trimming cost V 4 bases and J 3 bases; bases outside gene matches: 4. CDR3 size: 14 residues. Germline values: CDR1 KGHSH, CDR2 LQKENI. CDR3 residues: CASSRGQGIYEQYF. CDR3 coding DNA: TGTGCCAGCTCACGGGGACAGGGAATCTACGAGCAGTACTTC.

This sequence joins TRBV5-1 and TRBJ2-3; D possibly uses TRBD1 or TRBD2 (5 bases each). Germline CDR1 SGHRS, CDR2 YFSETQ. The CDR3 loop spans 15 amino acids. Trimming left V 0 bases short and J 5 bases short, with 13 bases between. The CDR3 DNA sequence: TGCGCCAGCAGCTTGGCGGTACCGGGACGAGATACGCAGTATTTT. Translation gives CASSLAVPGRDTQYF.

The V and J genes are TRBV3-1 and TRBJ2-1, with 7 bases fitting TRBD1. Germline CDR1 is LGHDT and CDR2 is YNNKEL (reference sequence). This CDR3 has 15 residues. The junction had 14 bases not matched to a gene; V was cut back by 1 base and J by 14 bases. CDR3 bases: TGTGCCAGCAGCCAAGTACGGTCAGGGGGTGTCAGTAAGTTCTTC. Its protein product is CASSQVRSGGVSKFF.

This clonotype was detected only a few times. The chain links TRBV11-2 to TRBJ2-5; 10 bases line up with TRBD1. The end of the DNA fits TRBJ2-1 better, so the J call may be wrong. This CDR3 is built from 16 residues. Looked up from germline, CDR1 is SGHAT and CDR2 is FQNNGV. In nucleotides, the CDR3 is TGTGCCAGCAGCCGAGGGACAGGGGCGAACTACAATGAGCAGTTCTTC. Translating it yields CASSRGTGANYNEQFF.

A few counts support this clonotype. The V and J genes are TRBV7-9 and TRBJ1-4; D is perhaps TRBD1 (6 bases). From germline, CDR1 is SEHNR and CDR2 FQNEAQ (reference sequence). V was shortened by 5 bases and J by 2 bases, with 18 bases between the two germline ends. This CDR3 comprises 17 residues. CDR3 residues: CASSKTGKVSTNEKLFF. CDR3 bases: TGTGCCAGCAGCAAGACAGGCAAGGTGTCGACTAATGAAAAACTGTTTTTT.

The chain has TRBV5-1 and TRBJ1-1; 7 positions agree with TRBD1. The V gene end was trimmed by 5 bases and the J gene end by 3 bases; junction bases not matched to a gene: 4. Germline loops: CDR1 SGHRS, CDR2 YFSETQ. This CDR3 has 13 residues. CDR3 amino acids: CASRVGTDTEAFF. DNA of the CDR3: TGCGCCAGCAGGGTTGGGACAGACACTGAAGCTTTCTTT.

This clonotype was detected only a few times. This chain links TRBV20-1 with TRBJ1-1, with D perhaps TRBD1 (5 bases). The CDR3 is made up of 14 amino acids. Between the trimmed V and J ends, which lost 3 bases and 11 bases, there was a span of 22 bases. Germline lookup yields CDR1 DFQATT and CDR2 SNEGSKA (reference sequence). The CDR3 nucleotides read TGCAGTGCTAGGGCCGGGACGGTAGAAGCATGGGCTTTCTTT. Its protein is CSARAGTVEAWAFF.

The chain uses TRBV7-3 and TRBJ2-3, with D tentatively TRBD1 (6 bases). Per the germline V gene, CDR1 is SGHTA and CDR2 is FQGTGA. The V and J ends lost 1 base and 5 bases respectively, with 16 bases between them. This CDR3 comprises 16 residues. CDR3 bases: TGTGCCAGCAGCTTAATTCGGCAGGGGCGTGGAGATACGCAGTATTTT. Protein: CASSLIRQGRGDTQYF.

This clonotype was observed a single time. The gene calls are TRBV12-5 and TRBJ2-1; D could derive from TRBD1 or TRBD2 (5 bases each). Germline assignment: CDR1 LGHNT and CDR2 FRNRAP. This CDR3 is built from 15 residues. With 7 bases removed from V and 6 bases from J, the gap between germline ends came to 19 bases. The CDR3 here is CASASLGTSPNEQFF. The DNA of the CDR3 is TGTGCTAGTGCCTCCCTGGGGACGTCGCCCAATGAGCAGTTCTTC.

Of note for this clonotype: At one boundary the junction diverges from the germline segment, which might be a read error. V gene TRBV6-5 combines with J gene TRBJ1-5; the D gene is possibly TRBD1 (5 bases). This CDR3 is 13 amino acids long. Germline V gene lookup returns CDR1 MNHEY and CDR2 SVGAGI. CDR3 nucleotide sequence: TGTGCCAGCCGCGGAGGGGTCGGGCAGCCTCAGCATTTT. Translated, it gives CASRGGVGQPQHF.

The genes are TRBV7-9 and TRBJ1-1, with no clear D. Trimming took off 1 base at V and 10 bases at J, with 10 bases between the two ends. CDR1 is SEHNR and CDR2 is FQNEAQ in the germline V gene (reference sequence). The CDR3 totals 12 residues. The CDR3 nucleotides read TGTGCCAGCAGCTTAGTGGCGTCTATAGCTTTCTTT. This translates into CASSLVASIAFF.

This chain links TRBV20-1 with TRBJ2-7; D is undetermined. This CDR3 region has 11 residues. Trimming took 3 bases from V and 4 from J, leaving 7 bases between them. CDR1 DFQATT and CDR2 SNEGSKA come from the germline V gene (reference sequence). CDR3 protein: CSASQAYEQYF. Written as DNA, the CDR3 is TGCAGTGCTAGCCAAGCTTACGAGCAGTACTTC.

V and J are TRBV7-9 and TRBJ2-4; D is perhaps TRBD1 or TRBD2 (6 bases each). With 5 bases removed from V and 0 bases from J, the gap between germline ends came to 14 bases. The V gene's germline CDR1 is SEHNR and CDR2 FQNEAQ (reference sequence). This CDR3 contains 16 residues. The CDR3 reads CASSPRGGLAKNIQYF. CDR3 in DNA: TGTGCCAGCAGCCCCCGAGGGGGGCTAGCCAAAAACATTCAGTACTTC.

The V call is TRBV5-1, the J call TRBJ2-1; the D is unclear. Trimming removed 5 bases at V and 5 bases at J, with 5 bases between. Germline loops: CDR1 SGHRS, CDR2 YFSETQ. The CDR3 contains 11 residues. The CDR3 sequence is CASSIDNEQFF. The CDR3 nucleotides are TGCGCCAGCAGTATCGACAATGAGCAGTTCTTC.

This clonotype has only a few counts. V usage is TRBV20-1 and J usage is TRBJ1-1, with no clear D. This CDR3 has 17 amino acids. Germline V CDR1 and CDR2: DFQATT, SNEGSKA (reference sequence). The V end was cut by 0 bases, the J end by 0 bases, with 17 bases between. DNA for the CDR3: TGCAGTGCTAGAGATCCAGTCCGGGGAGGGTTGAACACTGAAGCTTTCTTT. This sequence encodes CSARDPVRGGLNTEAFF.

This clonotype occurred many times. The V gene is TRBV12-3 or TRBV12-4, the J gene TRBJ1-4; D call uncertain. Trimming removed 3 bases from V and 7 bases from J, with 3 bases in between. The CDR3 loop spans 11 amino acids. The CDR3: CASSFGEKLFF. CDR3 in DNA: TGTGCCAGCAGTTTCGGTGAAAAACTGTTTTTT.

The chain has TRBV10-3 and TRBJ2-3; tentatively, D is TRBD2 (7 bases). The CDR3 loop spans 15 amino acids. The V end lost 8 bases, the J end lost 1 base, and 16 bases lay between the germline ends. CDR1 and CDR2 from the germline V gene are ENHRY and SYGVKD. CDR3 nucleotides: TGTGCCATCGGTGCCGGCGGGGGCGGCACAGATACGCAGTATTTT. Translated: CAIGAGGGGTDTQYF.

This sequence joins TRBV21-1 and TRBJ2-5; TRBD1, the D gene given by the table, was not confirmed from the DNA. TRBV21-1 counts as a pseudogene. The CDR3 loop spans 15 amino acids. The CDR3 sequence is CASIQNRGRGETQYF. CDR3 coding DNA: TGTGCCAGCATCCAAAACAGGGGGCGCGGGGAGACCCAGTACTTC.

This clonotype was observed a handful of times. The junction does not match germline at one end; this may be a read error. The chain joins TRBV28 to TRBJ2-5, with D perhaps matching TRBD1 (6 bases). The J call is doubtful: the DNA matches TRBJ2-1 better. Germline V lookup: CDR1 MDHEN, CDR2 SYDVKM. The CDR3 length is 14 residues. CDR3 sequence: CASSPGTPRNEQFF. CDR3 DNA sequence: TGCGCCAGCAGTCCCGGGACACCTCGGAATGAGCAGTTCTTC.

This clonotype was observed a few times. This chain joins TRBV3-1 and TRBJ2-3; 10 bases line up with TRBD2. CDR3 size: 16 residues. V dropped 2 bases and J dropped 5; count of bases not matched to a gene: 7. Germline assignment: CDR1 LGHDT and CDR2 YNNKEL (reference sequence). The CDR3: CASSQLAGAFEDTQYF. CDR3 nucleotides: TGTGCCAGCAGCCAACTAGCGGGAGCTTTTGAAGATACGCAGTATTTT.

This clonotype has just a few counts. This chain connects TRBV20-1 to TRBJ1-2; no firm D call. Trimming cost V 2 bases and J 8 bases, with 12 bases left between them. The length of the CDR3 is 12 residues. In germline, CDR1 is DFQATT, CDR2 SNEGSKA (reference sequence). The CDR3 nucleotides read TGCAGTGCTAGATATATGACGGTGGGCTACACCTTC. This translates into CSARYMTVGYTF.

With regard to this clonotype: At one end the junction does not follow the germline gene, possibly because of a read error. This chain uses TRBV6-6 with TRBJ1-1; D gene ambiguous. The germline V gene encodes CDR1 MNHNY and CDR2 SVGAGI (reference sequence). The CDR3 sequence is 15 residues long. The CDR3 sequence: CASSYLEAAGTEAFF. Written as DNA, the CDR3 is TGTGCCAGCAGTTACCTCGAGGCAGCGGGCACTGAGGCTTTCTTT.

This clonotype was detected only a few times. This chain uses TRBV27 with TRBJ2-7, with 10 nucleotides matching TRBD2. Germline lookup yields CDR1 MNHEY and CDR2 SMNVEV (reference sequence). With V trimmed by 6 bases and J by 5 bases, 10 bases remained unmatched. This CDR3 region has 15 residues. This chain's CDR3 is CASSSRLAGPHEQYF. In nucleotides, the CDR3 is TGTGCCAGCAGCTCGCGACTAGCGGGTCCCCACGAGCAGTACTTC.

This sequence joins TRBV7-9 and TRBJ1-4; TRBD1 matches 10 bases. After removal of 1 base from V and 7 bases from J, the junction contained 0 bases not matched to a gene. Germline CDR1 and CDR2: SEHNR and FQNEAQ (reference sequence). The CDR3 length is 14 residues. The CDR3 region is CASSLGTGGEKLFF. The CDR3 nucleotides read TGTGCCAGCAGCTTAGGGACAGGGGGTGAAAAACTGTTTTTT.